This TCR beta chain was recovered during a study of blood T cell repertoires in COVID-19. As for the study in general: Both acute and convalescent COVID-19 samples were obtained from the United States, Italy and Spain.

The ends were cut back, 4 bases at V and 5 bases at J, with 15 bases in the middle. From germline, CDR1 is MGHRA and CDR2 YSYEKL. This CDR3 has 15 amino acids. Authors' analysis steps: Estimation of nucleated cell counts was performed using reference gene primer amplification. The assay was immunoSEQ multiplex PCR, and TCRdb's table has in-frame clones only and misses some. For V, J and clone size, that table is used; D and trimming come from the DNA. The table lists fewer than 500,000 clones, about nine tenths of them singletons. The TCR comes from a woman aged 25 to 39 with active or convalescent COVID-19. The sample was peripheral blood. The chain has TRBV4-1 and TRBJ2-1; TRBD1 is a possible D gene (6 bases). The DNA for the CDR3 is TGCGCCAGCAGCCTCAAAGCAGGGGTAAACAATGAGCAGTTCTTC. Amino acid sequence: CASSLKAGVNNEQFF.